The clone carrying this T cell receptor (beta chain) has just a few counts. No antigen is known for it. The read terminates 3 residues before the CDR3 end, so the remaining end is supplied by the germline J gene. TCRdb keeps only in-frame clones here, not all; method: immunoSEQ multiplex PCR. There are approximately 12,000 clones in the sample, none observed a single time. CVID subjects were neither ill nor on immunomodulatory or immunosuppressive medication at sampling. This sample stems from a study of T cell clonality in common variable immunodeficiency. This CDR3 region has 15 residues. The V end lost 6 bases, the J end lost 5 bases, and 20 bases lay between the germline ends. Germline CDR1 is SEHNR and CDR2 is FQNEAQ (reference sequence). Whole-study results and caveats: Fewer TCRbeta clones were shared among CVID subjects than controls. Reportedly, TCR beta sequences from common variable immunodeficiency showed fewer deletions and N-nucleotide insertions.

The receptor comes from a human donor with common variable immunodeficiency. Sequenced: peripheral blood mononuclear cells. This chain links TRBV7-9 with TRBJ2-7; maybe TRBD1 (6 bases). The sequenced part of the CDR3 DNA is TGTGCCAGCAGTGTTGGGCAGGGGATCCCCCACGAG. This codes for CASSVGQGIPHE. The CDR3, in full, reads CASSVGQGIPHEQYF.